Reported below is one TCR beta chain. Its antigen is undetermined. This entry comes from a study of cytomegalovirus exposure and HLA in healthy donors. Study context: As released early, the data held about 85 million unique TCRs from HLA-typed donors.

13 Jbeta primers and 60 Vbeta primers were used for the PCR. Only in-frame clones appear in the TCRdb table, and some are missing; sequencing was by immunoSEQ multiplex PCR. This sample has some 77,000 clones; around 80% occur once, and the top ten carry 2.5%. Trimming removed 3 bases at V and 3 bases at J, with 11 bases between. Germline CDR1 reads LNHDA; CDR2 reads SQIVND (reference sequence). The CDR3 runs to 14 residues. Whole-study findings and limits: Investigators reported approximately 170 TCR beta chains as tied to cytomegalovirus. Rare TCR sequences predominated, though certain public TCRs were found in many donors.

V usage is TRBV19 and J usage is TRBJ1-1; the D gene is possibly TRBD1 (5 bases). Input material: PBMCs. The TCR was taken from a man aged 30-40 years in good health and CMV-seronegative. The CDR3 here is CASSIRLGHTEAFF. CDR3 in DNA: TGTGCCAGTAGTATTCGACTGGGGCACACTGAAGCTTTCTTT.